The source of this TCR beta chain is a study of blood T cell repertoires in COVID-19. Across the whole study: Collection of acute and convalescent COVID-19 samples took place in the United States, Italy and Spain. In each case, the material was cDNA or gDNA derived from T cells, B-cell-depleted T cells, or PBMCs.

Donors in Cohort 3 counted as recovered after two negative PCRs, clearance, or symptom resolution. The V gene's germline CDR1 is SEHNR and CDR2 FQNEAQ (reference sequence). The CDR3 length is 11 residues. Trimming pared 1 base from V and 11 bases from J, leaving 8 bases between. Per the original data handling: Nucleated cell number was recorded as an estimate derived from reference gene primer amplification. Profiling relied on immunoSEQ multiplex PCR, and the TCRdb table lists in-frame clones only, not all of them. V and J calls and clone size are those listed in that table; D and trimming were worked out from the DNA. The table includes under 300,000 clones, 90% to 95% detected once.

The chain employs TRBV7-9 and TRBJ1-1, with TRBD1 as a possible D gene (5 bases). The sequenced material came from PBMCs or T cells enriched from blood (not recorded which). The sequence derives from a young woman who had recovered from COVID-19. The CDR3 loop is CASSLGGTAFF. In nucleotides, the CDR3 is TGTGCCAGCAGCTTAGGCGGGACGGCTTTCTTT.